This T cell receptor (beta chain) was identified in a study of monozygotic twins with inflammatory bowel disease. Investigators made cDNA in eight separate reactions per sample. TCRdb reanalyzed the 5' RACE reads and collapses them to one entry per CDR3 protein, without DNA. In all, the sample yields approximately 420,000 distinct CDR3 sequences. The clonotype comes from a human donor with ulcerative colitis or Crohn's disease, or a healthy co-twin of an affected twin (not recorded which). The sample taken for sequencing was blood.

The CDR3 loop is CASSVGAETQYF. The chain employs TRBV5-6 and TRBJ2-5; no DNA is available, so the TRBD1 call from TCRdb remains unchecked. Germline loops: CDR1 SGHDT, CDR2 YYEEEE. The length of the CDR3 is 12 residues.